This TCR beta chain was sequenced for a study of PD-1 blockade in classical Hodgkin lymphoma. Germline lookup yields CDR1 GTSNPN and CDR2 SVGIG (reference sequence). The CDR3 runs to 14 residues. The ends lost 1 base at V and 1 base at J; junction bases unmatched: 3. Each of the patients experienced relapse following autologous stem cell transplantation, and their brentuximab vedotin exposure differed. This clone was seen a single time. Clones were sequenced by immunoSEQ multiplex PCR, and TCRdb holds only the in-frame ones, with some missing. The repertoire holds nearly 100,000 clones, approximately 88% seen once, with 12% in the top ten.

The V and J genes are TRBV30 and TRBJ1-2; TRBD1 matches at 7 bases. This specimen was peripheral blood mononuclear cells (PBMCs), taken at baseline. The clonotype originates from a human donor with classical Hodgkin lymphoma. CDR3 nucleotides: TGTGCCTGGAGTGGGACAGGACTTAACTATGGCTACACCTTC. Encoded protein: CAWSGTGLNYGYTF.